The sequence of this T cell receptor (beta chain) was determined in a study of cytomegalovirus exposure and HLA in healthy donors. Method: immunoSEQ multiplex PCR; TCRdb's copy keeps in-frame clones and lacks some. This table holds 300,000 to 350,000 clones, roughly 86% found once. The CDR3 extends over 13 amino acids. Germline CDR1 and CDR2: SQVTM and ANQGSEA. J lost 3 bases, V lost 4 bases, and 2 bases had no gene match. Sequenced input: PBMCs. The clonotype originates from a man aged 30 to 39 in good health and CMV-seronegative. The chain uses TRBV29-1 and TRBJ1-2; 10 bases match TRBD1. The DNA for the CDR3 is TGCAGCGTTGCCGGGACAGGGGACTATGGCTACACCTTC. Encoded protein: CSVAGTGDYGYTF.